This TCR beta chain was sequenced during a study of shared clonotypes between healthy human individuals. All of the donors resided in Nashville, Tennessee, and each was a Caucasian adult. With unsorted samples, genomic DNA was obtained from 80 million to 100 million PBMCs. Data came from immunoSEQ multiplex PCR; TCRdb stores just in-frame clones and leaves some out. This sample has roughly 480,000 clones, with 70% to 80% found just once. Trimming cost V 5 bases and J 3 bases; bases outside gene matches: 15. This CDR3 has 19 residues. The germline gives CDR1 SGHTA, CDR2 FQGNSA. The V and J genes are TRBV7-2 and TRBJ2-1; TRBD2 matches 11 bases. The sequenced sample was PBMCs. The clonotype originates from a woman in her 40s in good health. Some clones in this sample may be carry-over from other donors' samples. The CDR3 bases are TGTGCCAGCAGCCCGCGGGGTAGCGGGAGGGCGGGGTACTACAATGAGCAGTTCTTC. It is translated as CASSPRGSGRAGYYNEQFF.